This TCR beta chain was sequenced during a study of regulatory T cells in long-lasting Graves disease. Assembly of TCR beta libraries relied on iRepertoire HTBI primers together with Arm-PCR of CDR3 regions. TCRdb reprocessed the multiplex PCR reads with MiXCR, giving one entry per CDR3 protein. The sample contains 560,000 or so distinct CDR3 sequences, about 15% of which appear only once. Indicated time point: newly diagnosed GD, antithyroid drugs for less than 3 months. RNA from PBMCs was the source of the TCR library. This CDR3 has 14 residues. Germline V lookup: CDR1 MNHEY, CDR2 SVGAGI. The V end was cut by 0 bases, the J end by 7 bases, with 10 bases between. The same specimen was also included in a second study, on T cells in Graves' hyperthyroidism and ophthalmopathy.

Sequenced here: peripheral blood mononuclear cells (PBMCs), sampled at new diagnosis, from a patient treated with antithyroid drugs. This receptor was identified in a man in his late teens or twenties with Graves disease. V and J are TRBV6-5 and TRBJ1-5; D is possibly TRBD1 (5 bases). This CDR3 is CASSYSRGKQPQHF. For the CDR3, the DNA is TGTGCCAGCAGTTACTCGCGGGGGAAGCAGCCCCAGCATTTT.